The rows below give T cell receptor beta chains drawn from one sample of a study of blood T cell repertoires in COVID-19. Only in-frame clones appear in the TCRdb table, and some are missing; sequencing was by immunoSEQ multiplex PCR. Here the sample spans roughly 9,200 clones, under 90% being singletons. The sequencing input was peripheral blood. The origin of the receptors is a man between 65 and 80 years old with active COVID-19. The CDR3 runs from the conserved cysteine through the conserved F or W. A D gene is named only where the DNA matches it firmly. Not every row has a clone size; where given, it reads once, few, many or a size class.

>TRBV28|few|TRBJ1-1|NA
CASSLLSPAEAFF
TGTGCCAGCAGTCTATTGAGCCCGGCTGAAGCTTTCTTT
>TRBV10-1|NA|TRBJ2-4|NA
CASSESPHGQGIQYF
TGCGCCAGCAGTGAGTCGCCCCACGGGCAGGGCATTCAGTACTTC
>TRBV6-5|NA|TRBJ2-7|NA
CASRYQTGSDYEQYF
TGTGCCAGCAGATACCAGACAGGCTCTGACTACGAGCAGTACTTC
>TRBV10-3|few|TRBJ2-6|NA
CAIKPGVANVLTF
TGTGCCATCAAACCAGGGGTTGCCAACGTCCTGACTTTC
>TRBV6-5|NA|TRBJ2-1|TRBD1
CASRLPGGEQFF
TGTGCCAGCAGACTACCAGGGGGTGAGCAGTTCTTC
>TRBV5-1|NA|TRBJ1-2|NA
CASSLESGYGYTF
TGCGCCAGCAGCTTGGAGTCCGGTTATGGCTACACCTTC
>TRBV11-3|NA|TRBJ2-1|NA
CASSLGGRAYNEQFF
TGTGCCAGCAGCTTAGGTGGGAGAGCCTACAATGAGCAGTTCTTC
>TRBV7-2|once|TRBJ2-7|NA
CASSSDRRSFSYEQYF
TGTGCCAGCAGCTCAGACAGGCGATCGTTCTCCTACGAGCAGTACTTC
>TRBV18|NA|TRBJ2-2|TRBD2
CASSPLYGRRDTGELFF
TGTGCCAGCTCACCACTCTACGGGAGGAGGGACACCGGGGAGCTGTTTTTT
>TRBV28|NA|TRBJ1-2|NA
CASSFGQGVWGYTF
TGTGCCAGCAGTTTTGGGCAGGGCGTCTGGGGCTACACCTTC
>TRBV4-1|NA|TRBJ2-3|TRBD2
CASSQGLAGTDTQYF
TGCGCCAGCAGCCAGGGACTAGCGGGCACAGATACGCAGTATTTT
>TRBV5-6|NA|TRBJ1-5|NA
CASSLGQRGNQPQHF
TGTGCCAGCAGCTTGGGACAGAGAGGCAATCAGCCCCAGCATTTT
>TRBV6-5|NA|TRBJ2-2|TRBD1
CASSYQGARTGELFF
TGTGCCAGCAGTTACCAGGGGGCGCGCACCGGGGAGCTGTTTTTT
>TRBV27|NA|TRBJ1-1|NA
CASLLRGTTEAFF
TGTGCCAGCCTTTTAAGGGGGACCACTGAAGCTTTCTTT
>TRBV28|NA|TRBJ2-1|NA
CASSLAPRFEQFF
TGTGCCAGCAGTTTAGCCCCTAGATTTGAGCAGTTCTTC
>TRBV5-1|NA|TRBJ1-2|NA
CASSPGSDYGYTF
TGCGCCAGCAGCCCAGGGTCCGACTATGGCTACACCTTC
>TRBV5-4|NA|TRBJ1-4|NA
CASSLAGVNEKLFF
TGTGCCAGCAGCTTGGCAGGTGTTAATGAAAAACTGTTTTTT
>TRBV2|NA|TRBJ1-5|TRBD1
CASSGPGGRRDQPQHF
TGTGCCAGCAGTGGGCCAGGGGGCAGGCGGGATCAGCCCCAGCATTTT
>TRBV27|few|TRBJ1-6|NA
CASSFGGPNSPLHF
TGTGCCAGCAGTTTTGGAGGGCCTAATTCACCCCTCCACTTT
>TRBV15|NA|TRBJ1-2|TRBD1
CATSRDYQGARGYGYTF
TGTGCCACCAGCAGAGATTATCAGGGGGCGAGAGGGTATGGCTACACCTTC
>TRBV5-1|NA|TRBJ2-1|TRBD2
CASSFMGARGVYNEQFF
TGCGCCAGCAGCTTCATGGGGGCGCGGGGGGTTTACAATGAGCAGTTCTTC
>TRBV27|NA|TRBJ2-7|TRBD2
CASSRGTRGLRYAGYEQYF
TGTGCCAGCAGCAGAGGGACTAGGGGTCTACGCTACGCGGGATACGAGCAGTACTTC
>TRBV6-6|few|TRBJ1-6|TRBD1
CASSRTGSNSPLHF
TGTGCCAGCAGCAGGACAGGGAGTAATTCACCCCTCCACTTT
>TRBV5-8|NA|TRBJ2-7|TRBD2
CASSFIGTSYLGYEQYF
TGTGCCAGCAGCTTCATAGGGACTAGTTATTTGGGCTACGAGCAGTACTTC
>TRBV5-8|NA|TRBJ2-7|TRBD1
CASSPRQGGFYEQYF
TGTGCCAGCAGCCCTAGACAGGGTGGCTTCTACGAGCAGTACTTC
>TRBV7-2|NA|TRBJ2-7|TRBD1
CASSLTGGEQYF
TGTGCCAGCAGCTTGACAGGGGGCGAGCAGTACTTC
>TRBV6-6|NA|TRBJ2-1|TRBD2
CASSHGLAGNEQFF
TGTGCCAGCAGTCACGGACTAGCGGGCAATGAGCAGTTCTTC
>TRBV5-5|NA|TRBJ2-1|NA
CASSFDYLYNEQFF
TGTGCCAGCAGCTTTGACTACCTCTACAATGAGCAGTTCTTC
>TRBV12-3/TRBV12-4|NA|TRBJ2-7|NA
CASKNSGTYEQYF
TGTGCCAGCAAGAATAGCGGCACCTACGAGCAGTACTTC
>TRBV28|NA|TRBJ2-7|NA
CASSLNPSYEQYF
TGTGCCAGCAGTCTTAATCCCAGCTACGAGCAGTACTTC
>TRBV2|NA|TRBJ1-4|NA
CASSAGQGEKLFF
TGTGCCAGCAGTGCGGGCCAGGGTGAAAAACTGTTTTTT
>TRBV6-4|NA|TRBJ2-3|TRBD2
CASSDKAGGSDTQYF
TGTGCCAGCAGTGACAAAGCGGGAGGGTCTGATACGCAGTATTTT
>TRBV9|NA|TRBJ2-1|NA
CASSGRRDVDNEQFF
TGTGCCAGCAGTGGAAGGCGGGATGTGGATAATGAGCAGTTCTTC
>TRBV27|NA|TRBJ2-7|NA
CASSLWSVQGPYEQYF
TGTGCCAGCAGTTTATGGTCGGTGCAGGGCCCCTACGAGCAGTACTTC
>TRBV18|NA|TRBJ1-1|NA
CASSRQSYTEAFF
TGTGCCAGCTCAAGACAGTCGTACACTGAAGCTTTCTTT
>TRBV6-5|NA|TRBJ1-2|NA
CASSYSGPDFYGYTF
TGTGCCAGCAGTTACTCTGGCCCCGATTTCTATGGCTACACCTTC
>TRBV28|NA|TRBJ1-3|NA
CASTDMRTSGNTIYF
TGTGCCAGCACCGACATGCGTACCTCTGGAAACACCATATATTTT
>TRBV19|few|TRBJ1-5|NA
CASSPGVAPQHF
TGTGCCAGTAGTCCGGGGGTCGCGCCCCAGCATTTT
>TRBV6-2/TRBV6-3|NA|TRBJ2-3|TRBD1
CASSYRRQGGTDTQYF
TGTGCCAGCAGTTACCGGCGACAGGGGGGCACAGATACGCAGTATTTT
>TRBV6-1|NA|TRBJ2-5|TRBD2
CASSVGPRLAGGAWKTQYF
TGTGCCAGCAGTGTAGGGCCCCGTCTAGCGGGAGGGGCTTGGAAGACCCAGTACTTC
>TRBV11-1|NA|TRBJ2-1|NA
CASSQTSEQFF
TGTGCCAGCAGCCAGACTAGTGAGCAGTTCTTC
>TRBV4-2|NA|TRBJ1-5|TRBD1
CASSQSRGQGEYSNQPQHF
TGTGCCAGCAGCCAATCACGGGGACAGGGGGAGTATAGCAATCAGCCCCAGCATTTT
>TRBV27|few|TRBJ2-7|TRBD2
CARRLAGGLIRYEQYF
TGTGCCAGGAGACTAGCGGGAGGCCTCATCCGCTACGAGCAGTACTTC
>TRBV4-1|NA|TRBJ2-7|NA
CASSQDPEGGQSYEQYF
TGCGCCAGCAGCCAAGATCCGGAGGGGGGGCAGTCCTACGAGCAGTACTTC
>TRBV6-6|NA|TRBJ2-2|NA
CASQRTGELFF
TGTGCCAGCCAGAGGACCGGGGAGCTGTTTTTT
>TRBV4-3|NA|TRBJ2-1|TRBD2
CASSALSTGTSGFTSEQFF
TGCGCCAGCAGCGCGCTATCGACGGGGACTAGCGGGTTTACTAGTGAGCAGTTCTTC
>TRBV18|NA|TRBJ2-7|NA
CASSPVGSMNEQYF
TGTGCCAGCTCACCGGTCGGGTCCATGAACGAGCAGTACTTC
>TRBV5-6|NA|TRBJ2-7|TRBD2
CASSMGLVGYEQYF
TGTGCCAGCAGCATGGGACTAGTGGGTTACGAGCAGTACTTC
>TRBV7-2|NA|TRBJ2-3|TRBD1
CASSLGTGVADTQYF
TGTGCCAGCAGCTTAGGGACAGGGGTGGCAGATACGCAGTATTTT
>TRBV6-1|NA|TRBJ2-4|NA
CASSEGWTIAKNIQYF
TGTGCCAGCAGTGAAGGTTGGACTATAGCCAAAAACATTCAGTACTTC
>TRBV3-1/TRBV3-2|NA|TRBJ1-6|NA
CAGLGGLHF
TGTGCCGGCCTGGGAGGCCTCCACTTT
>TRBV2|NA|TRBJ1-4|TRBD1
CASTGTGGREKLFF
TGTGCCAGCACCGGGACAGGGGGCCGGGAAAAACTGTTTTTT
>TRBV5-1|NA|TRBJ2-6|NA
CASSLDGSGANVLTF
TGCGCCAGCAGCTTGGACGGCTCTGGGGCCAACGTCCTGACTTTC
>TRBV11-3|NA|TRBJ2-1|NA
CASSLDRGTVYNEQFF
TGTGCCAGCAGCTTAGACCGCGGGACAGTGTACAATGAGCAGTTCTTC
>TRBV4-1|NA|TRBJ2-5|NA
CASSPPEAGSQETQYF
TGCGCCAGCAGCCCCCCCGAGGCGGGGTCCCAAGAGACCCAGTACTTC
>TRBV7-9|NA|TRBJ1-1|NA
CASRLRGSGEAFF
TGTGCCAGCAGACTTAGGGGGAGCGGTGAAGCTTTCTTT
>TRBV6-5|once|TRBJ1-3|NA
CASGGEYTIYF
TGTGCCAGCGGGGGGGAGTACACCATATATTTT
>TRBV11-1|medium-sized|TRBJ2-1|TRBD2
CASREKRLAGAEQFF
TGTGCCAGCAGGGAAAAAAGACTAGCGGGAGCTGAGCAGTTCTTC
>TRBV11-1|NA|TRBJ2-7|TRBD2
CASSAGGGGRRYEQYF
TGTGCCAGCAGCGCGGGAGGAGGGGGACGTCGGTACGAGCAGTACTTC